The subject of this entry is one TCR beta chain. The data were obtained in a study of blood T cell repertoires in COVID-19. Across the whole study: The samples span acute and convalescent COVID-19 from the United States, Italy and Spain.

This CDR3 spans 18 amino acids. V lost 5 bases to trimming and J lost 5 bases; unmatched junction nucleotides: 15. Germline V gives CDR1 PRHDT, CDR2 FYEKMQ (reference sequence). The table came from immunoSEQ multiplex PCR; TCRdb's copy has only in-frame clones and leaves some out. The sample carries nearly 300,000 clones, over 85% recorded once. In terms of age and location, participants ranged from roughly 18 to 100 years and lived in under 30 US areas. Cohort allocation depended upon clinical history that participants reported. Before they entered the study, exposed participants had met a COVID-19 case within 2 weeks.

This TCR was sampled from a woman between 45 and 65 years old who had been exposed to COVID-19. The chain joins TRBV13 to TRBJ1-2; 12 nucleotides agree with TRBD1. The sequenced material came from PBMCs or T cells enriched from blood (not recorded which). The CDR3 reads CASSQKSGTGGPKYGYTF. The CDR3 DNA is TGTGCCAGCAGCCAGAAATCCGGGACAGGGGGCCCCAAGTATGGCTACACCTTC.